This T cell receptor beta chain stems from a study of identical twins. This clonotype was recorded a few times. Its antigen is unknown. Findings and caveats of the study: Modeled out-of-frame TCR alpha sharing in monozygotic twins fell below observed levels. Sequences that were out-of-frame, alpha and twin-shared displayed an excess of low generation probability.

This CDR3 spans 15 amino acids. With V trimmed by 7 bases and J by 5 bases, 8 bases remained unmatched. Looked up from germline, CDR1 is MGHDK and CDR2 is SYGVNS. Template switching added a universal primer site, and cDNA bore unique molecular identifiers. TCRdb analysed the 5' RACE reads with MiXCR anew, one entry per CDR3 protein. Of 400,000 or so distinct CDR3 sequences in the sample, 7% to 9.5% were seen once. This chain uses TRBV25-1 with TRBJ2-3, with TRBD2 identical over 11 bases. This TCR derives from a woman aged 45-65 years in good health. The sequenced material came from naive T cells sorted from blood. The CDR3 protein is CASTRLAGSQDTQYF. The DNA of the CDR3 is TGTGCCAGCACGCGACTAGCGGGAAGTCAAGATACGCAGTATTTT.